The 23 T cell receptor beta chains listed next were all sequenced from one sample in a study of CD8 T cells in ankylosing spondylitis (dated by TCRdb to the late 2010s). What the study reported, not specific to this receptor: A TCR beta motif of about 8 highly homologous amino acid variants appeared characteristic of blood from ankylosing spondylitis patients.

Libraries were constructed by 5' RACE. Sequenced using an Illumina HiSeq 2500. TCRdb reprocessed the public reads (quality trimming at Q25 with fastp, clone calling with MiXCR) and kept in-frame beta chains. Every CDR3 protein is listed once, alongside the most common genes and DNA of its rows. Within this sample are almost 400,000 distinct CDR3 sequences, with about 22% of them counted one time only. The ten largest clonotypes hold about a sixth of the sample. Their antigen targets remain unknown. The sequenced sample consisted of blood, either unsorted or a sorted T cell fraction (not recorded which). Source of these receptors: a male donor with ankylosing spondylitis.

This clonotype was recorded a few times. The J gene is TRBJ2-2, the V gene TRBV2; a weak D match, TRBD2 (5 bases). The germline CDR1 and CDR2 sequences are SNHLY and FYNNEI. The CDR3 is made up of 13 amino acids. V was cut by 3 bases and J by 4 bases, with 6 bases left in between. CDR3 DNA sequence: TGTGCCAGCAGTGAGGACTCCACCGGGGAGCTGTTTTTT. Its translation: CASSEDSTGELFF.

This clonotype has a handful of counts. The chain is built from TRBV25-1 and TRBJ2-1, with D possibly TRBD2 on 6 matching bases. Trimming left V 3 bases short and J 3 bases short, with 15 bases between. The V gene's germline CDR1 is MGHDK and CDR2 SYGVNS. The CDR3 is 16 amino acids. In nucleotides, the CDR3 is TGTGCCAGCAGTGACCATAGCGGAGACTTCTACAATGAGCAGTTCTTC. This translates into CASSDHSGDFYNEQFF.

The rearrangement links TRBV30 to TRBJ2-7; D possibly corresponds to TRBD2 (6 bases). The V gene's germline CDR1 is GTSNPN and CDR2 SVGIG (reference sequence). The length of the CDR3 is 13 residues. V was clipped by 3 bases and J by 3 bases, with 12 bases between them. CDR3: CAWRTGGVYEQYF. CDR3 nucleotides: TGTGCCTGGAGGACCGGCGGGGTCTACGAGCAGTACTTC.

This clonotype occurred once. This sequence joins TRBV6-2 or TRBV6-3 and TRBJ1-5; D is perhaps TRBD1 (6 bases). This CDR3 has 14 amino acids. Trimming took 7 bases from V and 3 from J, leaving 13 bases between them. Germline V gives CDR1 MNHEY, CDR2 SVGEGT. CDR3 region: CASKIYRDNQPQHF. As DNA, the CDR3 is TGTGCCAGCAAAATCTACAGGGACAATCAGCCCCAGCATTTT.

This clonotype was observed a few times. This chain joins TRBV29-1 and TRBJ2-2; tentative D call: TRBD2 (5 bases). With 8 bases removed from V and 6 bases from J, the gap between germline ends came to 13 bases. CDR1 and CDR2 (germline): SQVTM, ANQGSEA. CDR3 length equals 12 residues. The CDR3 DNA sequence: TGCAGCAAGACGTCGGGGTCCGGGGAGCTGTTTTTT. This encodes CSKTSGSGELFF.

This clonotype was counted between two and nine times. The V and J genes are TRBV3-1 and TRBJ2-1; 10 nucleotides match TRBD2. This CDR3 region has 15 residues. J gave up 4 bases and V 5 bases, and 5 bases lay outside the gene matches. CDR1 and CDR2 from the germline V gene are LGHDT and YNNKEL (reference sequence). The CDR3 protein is CASSYSGRKYNEQFF. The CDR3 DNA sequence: TGTGCCAGCAGCTATAGCGGGAGGAAATACAATGAGCAGTTCTTC.

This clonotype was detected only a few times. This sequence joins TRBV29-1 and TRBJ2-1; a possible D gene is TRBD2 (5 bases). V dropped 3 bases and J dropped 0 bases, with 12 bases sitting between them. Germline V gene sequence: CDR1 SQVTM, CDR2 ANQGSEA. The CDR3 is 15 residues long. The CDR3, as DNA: TGCAGCGTTGATGGTCCGGGGTTCTCCTACAATGAGCAGTTCTTC. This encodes CSVDGPGFSYNEQFF.

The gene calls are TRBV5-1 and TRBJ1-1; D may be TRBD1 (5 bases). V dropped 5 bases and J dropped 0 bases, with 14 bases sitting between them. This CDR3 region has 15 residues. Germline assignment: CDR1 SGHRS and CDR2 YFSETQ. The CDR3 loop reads CASSRDVLLNTEAFF. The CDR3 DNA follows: TGCGCCAGCAGTCGGGACGTTCTATTGAACACTGAAGCTTTCTTT.

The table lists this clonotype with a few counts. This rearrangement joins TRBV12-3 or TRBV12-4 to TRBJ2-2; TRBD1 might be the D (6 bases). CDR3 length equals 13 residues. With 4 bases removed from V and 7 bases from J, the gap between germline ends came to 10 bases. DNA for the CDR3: TGTGCCAGCAGTTGGCAGGGGTTCGGGGAGCTGTTTTTT. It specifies CASSWQGFGELFF.

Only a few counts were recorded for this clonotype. CDR3 region: CASRGGGSYGYTF. CDR3 nucleotide sequence: TGTGCCAGCCGCGGAGGAGGAAGCTATGGCTACACCTTC. The chain uses TRBV28 and TRBJ1-2; D remains ambiguous. The CDR3 runs 13 residues. V was shortened by 8 bases and J by 4 bases, with 14 bases between the two germline ends. Germline CDR1 is MDHEN and CDR2 is SYDVKM.

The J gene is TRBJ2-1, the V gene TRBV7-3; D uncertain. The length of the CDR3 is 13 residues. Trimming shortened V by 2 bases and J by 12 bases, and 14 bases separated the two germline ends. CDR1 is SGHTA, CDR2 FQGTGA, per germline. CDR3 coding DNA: TGTGCCAGCAGCTTATGGGCCGGCGTTGGGCAGTTCTTC. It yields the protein CASSLWAGVGQFF.

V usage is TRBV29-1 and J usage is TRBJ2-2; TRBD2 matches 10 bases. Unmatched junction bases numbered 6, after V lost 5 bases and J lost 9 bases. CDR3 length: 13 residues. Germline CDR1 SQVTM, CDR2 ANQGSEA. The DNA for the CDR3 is TGCAGCGTTTCCCAGCGGGGGGGGCGGGAGCTGTTTTTT. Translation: CSVSQRGGRELFF.

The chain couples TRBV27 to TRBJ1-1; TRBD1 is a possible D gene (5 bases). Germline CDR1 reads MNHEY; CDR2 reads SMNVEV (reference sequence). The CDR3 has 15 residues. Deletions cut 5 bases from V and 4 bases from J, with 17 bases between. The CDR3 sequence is CASSPKPGRLTEAFF. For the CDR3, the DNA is TGTGCCAGCAGTCCCAAACCGGGACGGCTCACTGAAGCTTTCTTT.

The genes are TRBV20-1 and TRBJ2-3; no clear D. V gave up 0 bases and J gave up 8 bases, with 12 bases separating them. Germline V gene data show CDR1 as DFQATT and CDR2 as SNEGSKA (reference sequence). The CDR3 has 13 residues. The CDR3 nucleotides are TGCAGTGCTAGAGAGCCCCCCAGAACTACGCAGTATTTT. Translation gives CSAREPPRTTQYF.

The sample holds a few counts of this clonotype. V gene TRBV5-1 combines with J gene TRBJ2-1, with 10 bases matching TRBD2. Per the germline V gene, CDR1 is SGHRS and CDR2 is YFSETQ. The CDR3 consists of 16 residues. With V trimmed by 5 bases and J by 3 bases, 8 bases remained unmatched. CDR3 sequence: CASRPLAGGRYNEQFF. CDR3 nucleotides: TGCGCCAGCAGGCCTTTAGCGGGAGGCCGCTACAATGAGCAGTTCTTC.

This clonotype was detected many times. CDR3 DNA: TGCAGCGCAATAGCGGGAGGGAGCACAGATACGCAGTATTTT. This gives the protein CSAIAGGSTDTQYF. The chain couples TRBV29-1 to TRBJ2-3, with 11 bases aligning to TRBD2. The germline V gene encodes CDR1 SQVTM and CDR2 ANQGSEA. CDR3 length: 14 amino acids. The trim removed 7 bases at V and 0 bases at J, leaving 3 bases unmatched.

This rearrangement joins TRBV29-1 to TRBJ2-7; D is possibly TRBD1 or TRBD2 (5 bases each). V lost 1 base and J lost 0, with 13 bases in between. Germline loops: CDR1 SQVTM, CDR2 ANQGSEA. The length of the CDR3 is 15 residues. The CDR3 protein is CSVEAGTENSYEQYF. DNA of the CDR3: TGCAGCGTTGAAGCCGGGACGGAAAACTCCTACGAGCAGTACTTC.

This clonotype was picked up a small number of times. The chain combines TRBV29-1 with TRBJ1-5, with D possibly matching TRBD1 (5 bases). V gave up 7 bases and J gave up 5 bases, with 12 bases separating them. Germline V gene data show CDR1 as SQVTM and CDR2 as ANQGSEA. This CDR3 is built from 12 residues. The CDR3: CSARDSHQPQHF. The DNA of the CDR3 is TGCAGCGCCCGGGACTCCCATCAGCCCCAGCATTTT.

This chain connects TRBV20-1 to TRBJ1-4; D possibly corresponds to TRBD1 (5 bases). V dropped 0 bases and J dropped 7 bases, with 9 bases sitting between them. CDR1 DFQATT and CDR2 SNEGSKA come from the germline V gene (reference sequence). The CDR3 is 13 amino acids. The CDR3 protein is CSARDGGSEKLFF. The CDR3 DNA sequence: TGCAGTGCTAGAGACGGGGGGAGTGAAAAACTGTTTTTT.

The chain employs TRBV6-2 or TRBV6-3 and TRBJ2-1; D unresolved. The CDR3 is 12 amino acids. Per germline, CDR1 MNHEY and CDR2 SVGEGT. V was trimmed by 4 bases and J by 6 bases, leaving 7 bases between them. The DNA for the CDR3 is TGTGCCAGCAGTTGGACCGGCAATGAGCAGTTCTTC. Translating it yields CASSWTGNEQFF.

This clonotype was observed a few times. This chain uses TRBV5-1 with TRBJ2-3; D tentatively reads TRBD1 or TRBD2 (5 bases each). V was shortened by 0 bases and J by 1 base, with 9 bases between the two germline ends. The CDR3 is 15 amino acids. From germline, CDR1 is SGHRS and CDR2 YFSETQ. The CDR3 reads CASSLVGGGTDTQYF. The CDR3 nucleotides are TGCGCCAGCAGCTTGGTTGGGGGAGGCACAGATACGCAGTATTTT.

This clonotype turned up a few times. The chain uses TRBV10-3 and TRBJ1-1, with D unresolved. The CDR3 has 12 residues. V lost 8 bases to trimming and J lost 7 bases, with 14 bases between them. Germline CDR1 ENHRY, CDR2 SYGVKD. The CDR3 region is CAIWQLDGEAFF. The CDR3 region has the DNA TGTGCCATCTGGCAGTTGGATGGTGAAGCTTTCTTT.

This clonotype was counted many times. DNA for the CDR3: TGTGCCAGCAGCCACGACAGGGGCACCGGGGAGCTGTTTTTT. Translated, it gives CASSHDRGTGELFF. V is TRBV12-3 or TRBV12-4 and J is TRBJ2-2; 8 bases align to TRBD1. There are 14 residues in the CDR3. V lost 6 bases and J lost 4; bases outside the gene matches: 4.